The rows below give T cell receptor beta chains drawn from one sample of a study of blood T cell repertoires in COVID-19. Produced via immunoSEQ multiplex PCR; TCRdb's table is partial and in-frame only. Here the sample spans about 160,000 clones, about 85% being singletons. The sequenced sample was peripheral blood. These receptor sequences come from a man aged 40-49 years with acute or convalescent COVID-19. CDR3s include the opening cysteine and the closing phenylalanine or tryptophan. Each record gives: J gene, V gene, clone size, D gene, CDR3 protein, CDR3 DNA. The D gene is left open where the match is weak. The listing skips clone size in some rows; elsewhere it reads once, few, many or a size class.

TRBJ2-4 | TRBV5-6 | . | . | CASSSSGGSKNIQYF | TGTGCCAGCAGCTCCTCCGGAGGGTCCAAAAACATTCAGTACTTC
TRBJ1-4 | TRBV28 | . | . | CASSWAGRTNEKLFF | TGTGCCAGCAGTTGGGCAGGGCGGACTAATGAAAAACTGTTTTTT
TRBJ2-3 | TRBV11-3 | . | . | CASSLGQGTDTQYF | TGTGCCAGCAGCTTAGGCCAGGGCACAGATACGCAGTATTTT
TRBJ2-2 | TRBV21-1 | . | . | CASSLGRAGIIIGELFF | TGTGCCAGCAGCTTAGGCCGCGCAGGGATTATTATCGGGGAGCTGTTTTTT
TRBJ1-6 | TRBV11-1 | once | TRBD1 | CASSSGDRAGSPLHF | TGTGCCAGCAGCTCGGGTGACAGGGCCGGTTCACCCCTCCACTTT
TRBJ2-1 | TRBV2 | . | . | CASTQGGGNEQFF | TGTGCCAGCACACAAGGGGGGGGCAATGAGCAGTTCTTC
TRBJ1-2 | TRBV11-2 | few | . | CASSLVGGRRSNYGYTF | TGTGCCAGCAGCTTAGTGGGGGGGCGCAGATCTAACTATGGCTACACCTTC
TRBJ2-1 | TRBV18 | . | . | CASSPTGSSYNEQFF | TGTGCCAGCTCACCAACGGGGAGCTCCTACAATGAGCAGTTCTTC
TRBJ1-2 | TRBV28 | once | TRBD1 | CASSLSVEGGGDGYTF | TGTGCCAGCAGTTTATCCGTGGAAGGGGGCGGGGATGGCTACACCTTC
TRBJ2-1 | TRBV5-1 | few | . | CASQVQGSHNEQFF | TGCGCCAGCCAGGTACAGGGAAGCCACAATGAGCAGTTCTTC
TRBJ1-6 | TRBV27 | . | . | CASTTGNSPLHF | TGTGCCAGCACGACGGGGAATTCACCCCTCCACTTT
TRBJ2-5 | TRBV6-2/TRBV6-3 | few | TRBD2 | CASSPRTSGGQETQYF | TGTGCCAGCAGCCCCCGGACTAGCGGGGGCCAAGAGACCCAGTACTTC
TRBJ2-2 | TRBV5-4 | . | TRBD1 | CASSLQGVNTGELFF | TGTGCCAGCAGCTTACAGGGGGTAAACACCGGGGAGCTGTTTTTT
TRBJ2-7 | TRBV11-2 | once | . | CASSPAYEQYF | TGTGCCAGCAGCCCTGCCTACGAGCAGTACTTC
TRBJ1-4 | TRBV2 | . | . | CASSEGRGEKLFF | TGTGCCAGCAGTGAGGGCCGAGGGGAAAAACTGTTTTTT
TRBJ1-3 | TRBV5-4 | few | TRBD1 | CASSIQGAGNTIYF | TGTGCCAGCAGCATACAGGGGGCTGGAAACACCATATATTTT
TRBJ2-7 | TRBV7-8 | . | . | CASSGLGGLYEQYF | TGTGCCAGCAGCGGCCTGGGGGGGCTCTACGAGCAGTACTTC
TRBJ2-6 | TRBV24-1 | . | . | CATGGSSGANVLTF | TGTGCCACCGGAGGAAGCTCTGGGGCCAACGTCCTGACTTTC
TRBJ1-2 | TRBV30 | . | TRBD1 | CAWSWQGDGYTF | TGTGCCTGGAGTTGGCAGGGGGATGGCTACACCTTC
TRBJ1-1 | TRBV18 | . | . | CASSRGVNTEAFF | TGTGCCAGCTCAAGGGGTGTGAACACTGAAGCTTTCTTT
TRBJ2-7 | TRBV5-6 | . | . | CASTTQGGQWEQYF | TGTGCCAGCACCACCCAGGGCGGCCAGTGGGAGCAGTACTTC
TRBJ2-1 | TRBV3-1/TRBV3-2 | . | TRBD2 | CASSHLAGGYNEQFF | TGTGCCAGCAGCCATCTAGCGGGGGGTTACAATGAGCAGTTCTTC
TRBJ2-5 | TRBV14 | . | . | CASSQALGGQETQYF | TGTGCCAGCAGCCAAGCTCTCGGGGGCCAAGAGACCCAGTACTTC
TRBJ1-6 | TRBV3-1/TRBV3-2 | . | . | CASSLRTDNSPLHF | TGTGCCAGCAGCCTCAGGACAGATAATTCACCCCTCCACTTT
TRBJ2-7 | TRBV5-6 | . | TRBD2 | CASIERDGQRQYF | TGTGCCAGCATCGAGCGGGACGGTCAACGGCAGTACTTC
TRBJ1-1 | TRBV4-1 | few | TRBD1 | CASSREDRATEAFF | TGCGCCAGCAGCCGGGAGGACAGGGCAACTGAAGCTTTCTTT
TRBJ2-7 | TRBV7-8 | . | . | CASSPRTEELYEQYF | TGTGCCAGCAGCCCAAGGACAGAAGAACTGTACGAGCAGTACTTC
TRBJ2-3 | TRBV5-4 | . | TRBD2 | CASSGREKRLTDTQYF | TGTGCCAGCAGCGGGCGGGAGAAGCGACTCACAGATACGCAGTATTTT
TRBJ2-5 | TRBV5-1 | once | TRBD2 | CASSSTSGGRGETQYF | TGCGCCAGCAGCTCGACTAGCGGGGGCCGGGGGGAGACCCAGTACTTC
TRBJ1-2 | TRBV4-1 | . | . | CASSPAGKDNYGYTF | TGCGCCAGCAGCCCAGCCGGGAAGGACAACTATGGCTACACCTTC
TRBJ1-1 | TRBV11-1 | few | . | CASSSQGWNTEAFF | TGTGCCAGCAGCTCACAGGGCTGGAACACTGAAGCTTTCTTT
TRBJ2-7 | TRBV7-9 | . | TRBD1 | CASSPGQGYEQYF | TGTGCCAGCAGCCCCGGACAGGGCTACGAGCAGTACTTC
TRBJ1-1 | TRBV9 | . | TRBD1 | CASSRGTGNTEAFF | TGTGCCAGCAGCAGAGGGACAGGGAACACTGAAGCTTTCTTT
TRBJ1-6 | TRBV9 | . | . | CASSVEDGGRSPLHF | TGTGCCAGCAGCGTAGAGGACGGAGGGCGCTCACCCCTCCACTTT
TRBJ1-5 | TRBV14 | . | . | CATIPSNQPQHF | TGTGCCACCATCCCATCCAATCAGCCCCAGCATTTT
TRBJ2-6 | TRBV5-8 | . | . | CASSLLRYALGANVLTF | TGTGCCAGCAGCTTGCTGAGGTATGCTCTAGGGGCCAACGTCCTGACTTTC
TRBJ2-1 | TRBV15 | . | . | CATSRDLGLRFF | TGTGCCACCAGCAGAGATCTGGGGCTGCGGTTCTTC
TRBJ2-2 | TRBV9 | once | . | CASSPRGTGELFF | TGTGCCAGCAGCCCCAGGGGCACCGGGGAGCTGTTTTTT
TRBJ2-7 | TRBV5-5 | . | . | CASSRVAGNYEQYF | TGTGCCAGCAGCCGGGTGGCAGGGAACTACGAGCAGTACTTC
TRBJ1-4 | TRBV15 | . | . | CATSRVALSTTNEKLFF | TGTGCCACCAGCAGAGTAGCCCTGAGCACAACTAATGAAAAACTGTTTTTT
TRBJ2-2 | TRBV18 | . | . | CASSPAGRNTGELFF | TGTGCCAGCTCCCCCGCTGGCCGGAACACCGGGGAGCTGTTTTTT
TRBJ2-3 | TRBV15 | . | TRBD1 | CATSSLPGTGGADTQYF | TGTGCCACCAGCAGCTTACCCGGGACAGGGGGGGCAGATACGCAGTATTTT
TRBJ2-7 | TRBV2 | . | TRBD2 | CASRAGGGSYEQYF | TGTGCCAGCAGGGCGGGGGGTGGTTCCTACGAGCAGTACTTC
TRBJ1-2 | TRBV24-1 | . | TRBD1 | CATAETGNYGYTF | TGTGCCACCGCAGAGACAGGGAACTATGGCTACACCTTC
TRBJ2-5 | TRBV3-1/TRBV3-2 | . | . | CASSQDQVTQYF | TGTGCCAGCAGCCAAGATCAGGTGACCCAGTACTTC
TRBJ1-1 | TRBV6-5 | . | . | CASRTDRVNTEAFF | TGTGCCAGCAGAACGGACAGAGTGAACACTGAAGCTTTCTTT
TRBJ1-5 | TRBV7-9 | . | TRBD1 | CASSLGQGAGSQPQHF | TGTGCCAGCAGCCTCGGACAGGGGGCAGGATCACAGCCCCAGCATTTT
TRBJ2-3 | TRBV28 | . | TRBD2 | CASTALRGGVDTQYF | TGTGCCAGCACGGCGTTGCGGGGAGGGGTAGATACGCAGTATTTT
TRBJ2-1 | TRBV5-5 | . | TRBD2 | CASSLALAGGLGHEQFF | TGTGCCAGCAGCTTGGCACTAGCGGGGGGCCTTGGACATGAGCAGTTCTTC
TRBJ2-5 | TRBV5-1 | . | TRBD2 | CASSLVAGSLETQYF | TGCGCCAGCAGCTTGGTAGCGGGGTCCTTAGAGACCCAGTACTTC
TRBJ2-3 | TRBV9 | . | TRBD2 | CASSGGTSGFDTQYF | TGTGCCAGCAGCGGAGGGACTAGCGGGTTCGATACGCAGTATTTT
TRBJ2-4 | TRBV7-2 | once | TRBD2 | CASSSDGLAGDIQYF | TGTGCCAGCAGCTCGGACGGACTAGCCGGGGACATTCAGTACTTC
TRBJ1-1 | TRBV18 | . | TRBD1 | CASQGAVSDTEAFF | TGTGCCAGCCAGGGGGCTGTCTCCGACACTGAAGCTTTCTTT
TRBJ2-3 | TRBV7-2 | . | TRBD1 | CASSATGWYTDTQYF | TGTGCCAGCAGCGCGACAGGGTGGTACACAGATACGCAGTATTTT
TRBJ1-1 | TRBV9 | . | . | CASSETAQGTEAFF | TGTGCCAGCAGCGAGACAGCCCAAGGGACTGAAGCTTTCTTT